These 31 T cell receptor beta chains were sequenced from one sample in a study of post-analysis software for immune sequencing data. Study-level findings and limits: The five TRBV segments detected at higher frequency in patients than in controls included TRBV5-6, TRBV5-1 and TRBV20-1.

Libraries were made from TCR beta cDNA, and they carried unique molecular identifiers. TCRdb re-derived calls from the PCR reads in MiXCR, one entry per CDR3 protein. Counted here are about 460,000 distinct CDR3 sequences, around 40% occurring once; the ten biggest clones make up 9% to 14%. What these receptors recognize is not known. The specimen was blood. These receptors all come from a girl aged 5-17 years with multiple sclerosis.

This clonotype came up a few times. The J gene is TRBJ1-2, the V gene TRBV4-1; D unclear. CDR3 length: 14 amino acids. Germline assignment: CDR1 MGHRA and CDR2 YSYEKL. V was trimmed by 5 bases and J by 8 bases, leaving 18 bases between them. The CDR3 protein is CASSSRPIREGYTF. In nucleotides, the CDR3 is TGCGCCAGCAGCTCTCGCCCCATAAGGGAGGGCTACACCTTC.

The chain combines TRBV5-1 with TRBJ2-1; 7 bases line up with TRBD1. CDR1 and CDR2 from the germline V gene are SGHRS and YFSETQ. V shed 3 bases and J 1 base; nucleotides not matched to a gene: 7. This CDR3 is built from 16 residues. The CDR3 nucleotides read TGCGCCAGCAGCTCTGAACAGGGGAAATCCTACAATGAGCAGTTCTTC. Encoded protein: CASSSEQGKSYNEQFF. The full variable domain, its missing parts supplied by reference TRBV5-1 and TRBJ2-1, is KAGVTQTPRYLIKTRGQQVTLSCSPISGHRSVSWYQQTPGQGLQFLFEYFSETQRNKGNFPGRFSGRQFSNSRSEMNVSTLELGDSALYLCASSSEQGKSYNEQFFGPGTRLTVL.

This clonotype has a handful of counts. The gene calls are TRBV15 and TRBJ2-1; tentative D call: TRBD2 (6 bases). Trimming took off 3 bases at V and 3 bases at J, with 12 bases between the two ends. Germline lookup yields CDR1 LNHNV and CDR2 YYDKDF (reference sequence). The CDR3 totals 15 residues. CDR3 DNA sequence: TGTGCCACCAGCAGCCCGGGACTCCACTACAATGAGCAGTTCTTC. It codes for CATSSPGLHYNEQFF.

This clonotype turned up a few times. CDR3 nucleotides: TGTGCCAGCAGCCGGGTGGCGGCCTATGGCTACACCTTC. It translates to CASSRVAAYGYTF. The rearrangement joins TRBV7-6 to TRBJ1-2; D unclear. Per the germline V gene, CDR1 is SGHVS and CDR2 is FNYEAQ. The CDR3 covers 13 residues. V was trimmed by 5 bases and J by 4 bases, leaving 11 bases between them.

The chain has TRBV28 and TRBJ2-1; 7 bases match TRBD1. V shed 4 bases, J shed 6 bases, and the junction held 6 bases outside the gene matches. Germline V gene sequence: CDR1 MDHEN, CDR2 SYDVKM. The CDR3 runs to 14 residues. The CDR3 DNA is TGTGCCAGCAGTTCCTGGGGACAGCTCAATGAGCAGTTCTTC. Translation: CASSSWGQLNEQFF. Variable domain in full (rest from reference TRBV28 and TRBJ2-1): DVKVTQSSRYLVKRTGEKVFLECVQDMDHENMFWYRQDPGLGLRLIYFSYDVKMKEKGDIPEGYSVSREKKERFSLILESASTNQTSMYLCASSSWGQLNEQFFGPGTRLTVL.

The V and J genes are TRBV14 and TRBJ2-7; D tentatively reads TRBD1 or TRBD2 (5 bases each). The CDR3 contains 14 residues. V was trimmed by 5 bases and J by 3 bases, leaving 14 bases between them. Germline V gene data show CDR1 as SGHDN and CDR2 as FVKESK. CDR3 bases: TGTGCCAGCAGCGGGACCGACGTTTTCTACGAGCAGTACTTC. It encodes CASSGTDVFYEQYF.

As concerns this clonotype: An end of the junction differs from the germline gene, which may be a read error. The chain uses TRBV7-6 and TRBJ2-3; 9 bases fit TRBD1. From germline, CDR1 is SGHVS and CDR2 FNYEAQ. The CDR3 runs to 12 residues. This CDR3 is CVSRTGADTQYF. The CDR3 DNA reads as TGTGTCAGCAGGACAGGGGCAGATACGCAGTATTTT. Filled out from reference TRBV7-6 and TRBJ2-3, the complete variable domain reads GAGVSQSPRYKVTKRGQDVALRCDPISGHVSLYWYRQALGQGPEFLTYFNYEAQQDKSGLPNDRFSAERPEGSISTLTIQRTEQRDSAMYRCVSRTGADTQYFGPGTRLTVL.

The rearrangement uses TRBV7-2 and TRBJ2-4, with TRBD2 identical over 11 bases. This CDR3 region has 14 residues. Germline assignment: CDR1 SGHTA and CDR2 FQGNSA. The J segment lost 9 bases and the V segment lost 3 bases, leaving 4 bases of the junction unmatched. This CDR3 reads CASSLLGLAGIQYF. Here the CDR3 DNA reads TGTGCCAGCAGCTTGCTTGGACTAGCGGGCATTCAGTACTTC.

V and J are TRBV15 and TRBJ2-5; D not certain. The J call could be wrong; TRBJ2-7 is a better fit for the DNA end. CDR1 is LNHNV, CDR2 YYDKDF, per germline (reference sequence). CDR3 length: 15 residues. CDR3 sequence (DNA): TGTGCCACCAGCAGAGTTTCGGCGCCTGACTACGAGCAGTACTTC. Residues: CATSRVSAPDYEQYF.

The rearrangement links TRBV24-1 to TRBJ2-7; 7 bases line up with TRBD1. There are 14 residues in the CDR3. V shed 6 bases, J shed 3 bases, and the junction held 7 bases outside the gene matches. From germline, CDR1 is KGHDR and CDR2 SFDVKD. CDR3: CATSPWGQLYEQYF. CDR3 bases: TGTGCCACCAGTCCCTGGGGACAGCTCTACGAGCAGTACTTC.

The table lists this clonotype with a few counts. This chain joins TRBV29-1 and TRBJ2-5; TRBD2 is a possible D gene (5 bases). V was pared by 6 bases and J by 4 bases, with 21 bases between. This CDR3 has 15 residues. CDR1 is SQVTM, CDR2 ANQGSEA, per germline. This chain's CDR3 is CSVPKSGGEGETQYF. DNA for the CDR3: TGCAGCGTGCCCAAATCAGGCGGTGAGGGAGAGACCCAGTACTTC.

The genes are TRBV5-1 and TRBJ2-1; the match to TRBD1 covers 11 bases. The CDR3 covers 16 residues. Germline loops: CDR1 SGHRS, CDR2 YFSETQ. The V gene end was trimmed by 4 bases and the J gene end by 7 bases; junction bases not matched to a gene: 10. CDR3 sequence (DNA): TGCGCCAGCAGCACCCAGGACAGGGGGCTTATGAATGAGCAGTTCTTC. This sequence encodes CASSTQDRGLMNEQFF.

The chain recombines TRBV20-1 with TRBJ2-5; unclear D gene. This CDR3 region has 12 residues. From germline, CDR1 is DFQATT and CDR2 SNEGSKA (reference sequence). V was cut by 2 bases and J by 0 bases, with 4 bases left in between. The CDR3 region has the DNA TGCAGTGCTAGATCGTACCAAGAGACCCAGTACTTC. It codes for CSARSYQETQYF.

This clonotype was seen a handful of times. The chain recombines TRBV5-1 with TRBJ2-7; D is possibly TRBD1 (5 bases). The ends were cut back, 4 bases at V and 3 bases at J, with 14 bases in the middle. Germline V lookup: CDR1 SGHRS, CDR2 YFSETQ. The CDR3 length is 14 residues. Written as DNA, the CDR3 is TGCGCCAGCAGCACTGGACACGTAATCTACGAGCAGTACTTC. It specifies CASSTGHVIYEQYF.

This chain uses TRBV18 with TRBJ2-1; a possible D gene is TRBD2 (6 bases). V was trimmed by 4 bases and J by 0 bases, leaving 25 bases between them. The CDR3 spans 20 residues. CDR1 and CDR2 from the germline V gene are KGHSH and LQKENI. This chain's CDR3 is CASSRNQGLVFISSYNEQFF. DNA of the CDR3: TGTGCCAGCTCACGCAACCAGGGACTTGTCTTTATTAGCTCCTACAATGAGCAGTTCTTC. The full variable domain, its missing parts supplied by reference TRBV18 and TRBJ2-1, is NAGVMQNPRHLVRRRGQEARLRCSPMKGHSHVYWYRQLPEEGLKFMVYLQKENIIDESGMPKERFSAEFPKEGPSILRIQQVVRGDSAAYFCASSRNQGLVFISSYNEQFFGPGTRLTVL.

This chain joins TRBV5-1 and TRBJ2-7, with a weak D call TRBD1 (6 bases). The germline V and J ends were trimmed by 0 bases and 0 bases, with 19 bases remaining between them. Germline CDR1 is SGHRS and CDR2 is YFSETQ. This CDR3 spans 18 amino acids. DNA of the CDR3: TGCGCCAGCAGCTTGGCGTCTGGGGGCGGTAGCCTCTCCTACGAGCAGTACTTC. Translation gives CASSLASGGGSLSYEQYF.

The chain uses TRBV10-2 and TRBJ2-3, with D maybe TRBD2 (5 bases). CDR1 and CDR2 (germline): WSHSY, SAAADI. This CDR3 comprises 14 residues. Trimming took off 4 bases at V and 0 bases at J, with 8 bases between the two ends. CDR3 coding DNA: TGCGCCAGCAGTGTCGGGGATAGCACAGATACGCAGTATTTT. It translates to CASSVGDSTDTQYF.

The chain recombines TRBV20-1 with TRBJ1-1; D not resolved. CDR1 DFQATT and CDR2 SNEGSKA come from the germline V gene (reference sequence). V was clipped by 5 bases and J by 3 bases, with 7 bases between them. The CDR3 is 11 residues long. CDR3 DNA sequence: TGCAGTGCTCATGGGGACACTGAAGCTTTCTTT. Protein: CSAHGDTEAFF.

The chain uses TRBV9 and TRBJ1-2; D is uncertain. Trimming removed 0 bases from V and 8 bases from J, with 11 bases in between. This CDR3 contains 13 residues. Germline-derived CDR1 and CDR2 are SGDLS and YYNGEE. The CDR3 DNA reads TGTGCCAGCAGCGTAGCTGGCAGCTCCGGCTACACCTTC. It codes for CASSVAGSSGYTF.

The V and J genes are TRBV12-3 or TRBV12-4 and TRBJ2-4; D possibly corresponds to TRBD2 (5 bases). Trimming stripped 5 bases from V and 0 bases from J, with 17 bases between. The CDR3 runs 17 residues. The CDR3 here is CASSKIAGRLAKNIQYF. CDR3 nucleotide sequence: TGTGCCAGCAGTAAAATCGCGGGTCGACTAGCCAAAAACATTCAGTACTTC.

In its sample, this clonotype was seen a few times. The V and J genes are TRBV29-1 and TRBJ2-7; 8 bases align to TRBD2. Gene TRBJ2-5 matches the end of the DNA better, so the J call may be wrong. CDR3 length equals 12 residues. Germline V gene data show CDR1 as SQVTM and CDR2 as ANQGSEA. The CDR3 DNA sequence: TGCAGCGCTCGGGGGGGGGGAGAGACCCAGTACTTC. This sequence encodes CSARGGGETQYF.

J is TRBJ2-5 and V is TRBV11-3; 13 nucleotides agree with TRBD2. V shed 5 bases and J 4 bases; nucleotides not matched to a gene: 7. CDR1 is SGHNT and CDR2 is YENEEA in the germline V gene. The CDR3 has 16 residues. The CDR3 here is CASSRGLAGDRETQYF. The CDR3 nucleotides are TGTGCCAGCAGCCGCGGACTAGCGGGAGACAGAGAGACCCAGTACTTC. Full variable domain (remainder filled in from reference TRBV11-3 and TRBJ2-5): EAGVVQSPRYKIIEKKQPVAFWCNPISGHNTLYWYLQNLGQGPELLIRYENEEAVDDSQLPKDRFSAERLKGVDSTLKIQPAELGDSAVYLCASSRGLAGDRETQYFGPGTRLLVL.

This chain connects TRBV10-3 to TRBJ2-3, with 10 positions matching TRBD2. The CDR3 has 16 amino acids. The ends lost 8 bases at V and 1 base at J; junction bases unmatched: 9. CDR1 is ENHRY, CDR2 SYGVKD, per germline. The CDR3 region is CAIAASGSFGTDTQYF. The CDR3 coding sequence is TGTGCCATCGCGGCTAGCGGGAGTTTCGGCACAGATACGCAGTATTTT.

The DNA for the CDR3 is TGTGCCAGCAGGACCGGGACAGGGGGCGTAGGCTACTTC. Protein: CASRTGTGGVGYF. J is TRBJ2-7 and V is TRBV12-3 or TRBV12-4, with 12 bases identical to TRBD1. The CDR3 spans 13 residues. V gave up 6 bases and J gave up 13 bases; unmatched junction bases: 10.

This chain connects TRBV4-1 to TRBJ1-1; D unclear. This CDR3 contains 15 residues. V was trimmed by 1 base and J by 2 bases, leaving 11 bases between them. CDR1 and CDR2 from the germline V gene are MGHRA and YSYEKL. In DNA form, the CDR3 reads TGCGCCAGCAGCCAAGTAATGGGAGCAAACACTGAAGCTTTCTTT. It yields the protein CASSQVMGANTEAFF.

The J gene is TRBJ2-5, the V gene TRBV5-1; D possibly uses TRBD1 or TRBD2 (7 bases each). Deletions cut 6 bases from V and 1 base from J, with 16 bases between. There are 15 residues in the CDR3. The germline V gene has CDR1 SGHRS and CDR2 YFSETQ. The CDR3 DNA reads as TGCGCCAGCAAGGGGGCGGGAGCCCCCCAAGAGACCCAGTACTTC. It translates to CASKGAGAPQETQYF. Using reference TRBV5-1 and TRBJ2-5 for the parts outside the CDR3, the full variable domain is KAGVTQTPRYLIKTRGQQVTLSCSPISGHRSVSWYQQTPGQGLQFLFEYFSETQRNKGNFPGRFSGRQFSNSRSEMNVSTLELGDSALYLCASKGAGAPQETQYFGPGTRLLVL.

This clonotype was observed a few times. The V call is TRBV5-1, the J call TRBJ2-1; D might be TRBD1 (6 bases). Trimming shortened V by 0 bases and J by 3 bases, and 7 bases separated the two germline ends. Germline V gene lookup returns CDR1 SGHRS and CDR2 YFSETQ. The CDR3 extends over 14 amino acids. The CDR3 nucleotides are TGCGCCAGCAGCTTGGAAGGGGGCTACAATGAGCAGTTCTTC. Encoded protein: CASSLEGGYNEQFF.

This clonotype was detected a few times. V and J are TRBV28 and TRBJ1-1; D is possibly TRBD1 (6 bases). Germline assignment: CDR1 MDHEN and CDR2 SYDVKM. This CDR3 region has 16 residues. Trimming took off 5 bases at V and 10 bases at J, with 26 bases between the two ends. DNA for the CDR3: TGTGCCAGCAGTGTTCGGGGGGGCGCCCGGAGAAGTGGAGCTTTCTTT. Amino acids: CASSVRGGARRSGAFF. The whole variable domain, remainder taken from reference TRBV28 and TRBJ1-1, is DVKVTQSSRYLVKRTGEKVFLECVQDMDHENMFWYRQDPGLGLRLIYFSYDVKMKEKGDIPEGYSVSREKKERFSLILESASTNQTSMYLCASSVRGGARRSGAFFGQGTRLTVV.

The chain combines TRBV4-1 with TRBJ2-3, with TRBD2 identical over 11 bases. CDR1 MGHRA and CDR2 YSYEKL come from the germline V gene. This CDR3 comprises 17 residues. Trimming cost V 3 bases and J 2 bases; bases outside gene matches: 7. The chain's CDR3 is CASSQPGLAGFTDTQYF. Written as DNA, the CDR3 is TGCGCCAGCAGCCAGCCCGGACTAGCGGGTTTCACAGATACGCAGTATTTT.

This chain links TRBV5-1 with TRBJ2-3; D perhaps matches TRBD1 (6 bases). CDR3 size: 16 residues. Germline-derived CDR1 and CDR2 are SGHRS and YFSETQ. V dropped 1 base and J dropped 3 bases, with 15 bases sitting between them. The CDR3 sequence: CASSLRRADSTDTQYF. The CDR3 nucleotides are TGCGCCAGCAGCTTGCGCAGGGCGGACAGTACAGATACGCAGTATTTT.

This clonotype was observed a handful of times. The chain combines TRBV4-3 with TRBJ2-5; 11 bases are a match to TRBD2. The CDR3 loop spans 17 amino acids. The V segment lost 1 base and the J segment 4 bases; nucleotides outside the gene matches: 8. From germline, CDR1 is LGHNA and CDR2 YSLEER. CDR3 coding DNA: TGCGCCAGCAGCCAAGTCCTTAGCGGGAGGGAAGGAGAGACCCAGTACTTC. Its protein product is CASSQVLSGREGETQYF.